The T cell receptor beta chain under discussion was sequenced for a study of blood T cell repertoires in COVID-19. Study overall: Samples taken during acute and convalescent COVID-19 were collected in the United States, Italy and Spain. Sources were T cells, B-cell-depleted T cells, or PBMCs; the material itself was cDNA or gDNA.

In the authors' methods: Estimation of nucleated cell counts relied on the amplification of reference gene primers. Using immunoSEQ multiplex PCR, the repertoire was profiled, and TCRdb retains in-frame clones only, with some absent. The V and J calls and clone size were taken over from that table, and D and trimming were inferred from the DNA. This repertoire shows roughly 100,000 clones, over 75% found once; its top ten account for around 4.5%. Trimming took 1 base from V and 3 from J, leaving 9 bases between them. Germline lookup yields CDR1 SGHDN and CDR2 FVKESK. The CDR3 runs to 15 residues. Only one count was recorded for this clone.

This chain links TRBV14 with TRBJ1-4; D possibly corresponds to TRBD1 (6 bases). The sequence was collected from a man between 45 and 60 years old with acute or convalescent COVID-19. The sequencing input was peripheral blood. The CDR3 nucleotides are TGTGCCAGCAGCCAAGTAGGACAGCCTAATGAAAAACTGTTTTTT. Translated, it gives CASSQVGQPNEKLFF.